Below, one T cell receptor (beta chain) is given with its context. Its antigen is as yet unknown. The data derive from a study of T-cell memory formation after mild COVID-19. Study overall: Each donor largely had its own TCR clusters.

Points from the study as a whole: A subset of responding clones appeared in pre-infection memory, suggesting cross-reactive memory joined. While clones contracting from day 15 to 85 were balanced between CD4 and CD8, later expanders leaned CD4+.

The TCR alpha and TCR beta cDNA libraries, bearing sample barcodes and UMIs, were generated by 5'RACE using constant-segment primers. From the 5' RACE reads, TCRdb called clonotypes with MiXCR, one entry per CDR3 protein. This sample has around 300,000 distinct CDR3 sequences, with about 20% found just once. The CDR3 is made up of 14 amino acids. Trimming at V came to 6 bases and at J to 3 bases, leaving 6 bases not matched to a gene. Germline CDR1 is LGHDT and CDR2 is YNNKEL (reference sequence). The J gene is TRBJ1-2, the V gene TRBV3-1, with 8 bases fitting TRBD1. The sequenced sample consisted of PBMCs or a T cell subset sorted from them (not recorded which). This TCR was recovered from a man aged 18 to 30 who had mild COVID-19 (a few samples of this study predate the infection). Cell type and time point are not known. As DNA, the CDR3 is TGTGCCAGCAGTTACAGGGGGAGAGACTATGGCTACACCTTC. Translating it yields CASSYRGRDYGYTF.